The 14 T cell receptor beta chains reported below all come from one sample, sequenced in a study of long-term antiretroviral therapy in people with HIV. Researchers ran immunoSEQ v3.0 at survey level. TCRdb's table, derived via immunoSEQ multiplex PCR, lists solely in-frame clones and lacks some. This table holds 25,000 to 30,000 clones, roughly 80% found once. The specimen was unsorted PBMCs, collected 2.9 years after starting antiretroviral therapy. Source of these receptors: a man aged 50-60 years with HIV.

The genes are TRBV9 and TRBJ2-1; the match to TRBD2 covers 9 bases. The length of the CDR3 is 18 residues. V shed 0 bases and J 2 bases; nucleotides not matched to a gene: 9. Germline CDR1 SGDLS, CDR2 YYNGEE. CDR3 sequence (DNA): TGTGCCAGCAGCGTAGGGGTGGCGGGGGGGCCGCCCTACAATGAGCAGTTCTTC. This codes for CASSVGVAGGPPYNEQFF.

The rearrangement joins TRBV5-4 to TRBJ1-5; D ambiguous. The CDR3 consists of 12 residues. The V and J ends lost 3 bases and 4 bases respectively, with 5 bases between them. Germline lookup yields CDR1 SGHNT and CDR2 YYREEE (reference sequence). CDR3 protein: CASSSPNQPQHF. DNA for the CDR3: TGTGCCAGCAGCTCTCCTAATCAGCCCCAGCATTTT.

V and J are TRBV28 and TRBJ2-1; the D gene is possibly TRBD1 (5 bases). The CDR3 has 14 residues. The ends were cut back, 5 bases at V and 3 bases at J, with 11 bases in the middle. Germline V gene sequence: CDR1 MDHEN, CDR2 SYDVKM. The CDR3 is CASSQGRYYNEQFF. CDR3 DNA sequence: TGTGCCAGCAGTCAGGGCCGTTACTACAATGAGCAGTTCTTC. Complete variable domain (other parts from reference TRBV28 and TRBJ2-1): DVKVTQSSRYLVKRTGEKVFLECVQDMDHENMFWYRQDPGLGLRLIYFSYDVKMKEKGDIPEGYSVSREKKERFSLILESASTNQTSMYLCASSQGRYYNEQFFGPGTRLTVL.

The chain uses TRBV27 and TRBJ1-6; 8 bases line up with TRBD1. Trimming at V came to 9 bases and at J to 6 bases, leaving 4 bases not matched to a gene. This CDR3 is built from 13 residues. Germline V gene sequence: CDR1 MNHEY, CDR2 SMNVEV (reference sequence). The CDR3 loop is CASTDRGNSPLHF. The DNA for the CDR3 is TGTGCCAGTACCGACAGGGGTAATTCACCCCTCCACTTT.

V gene TRBV15 combines with J gene TRBJ1-5; D gene ambiguous. This CDR3 has 13 residues. Germline CDR1 reads LNHNV; CDR2 reads YYDKDF (reference sequence). With 4 bases removed from V and 7 bases from J, the gap between germline ends came to 11 bases. The CDR3 nucleotides read TGTGCCACCAGCATCTTAGCGGGGCAGCCCCAGCATTTT. Translating gives CATSILAGQPQHF.

The gene calls are TRBV29-1 and TRBJ1-2; D is perhaps TRBD1 (6 bases). Germline assignment: CDR1 SQVTM and CDR2 ANQGSEA. V gave up 5 bases and J gave up 4 bases, with 17 bases separating them. CDR3 length: 14 residues. CDR3 sequence: CSVMDRQASYGYTF. The CDR3 region has the DNA TGCAGCGTTATGGACCGACAGGCCTCCTATGGCTACACCTTC.

The gene calls are TRBV12-5 and TRBJ1-1; D uncertain. In germline, CDR1 is LGHNT, CDR2 FRNRAP. The CDR3 is 14 residues long. V gave up 7 bases and J gave up 5 bases, with 17 bases separating them. In nucleotides, the CDR3 is TGTGCTAGTGCCCCGGACCGACTAGATACTGAAGCTTTCTTT. Its protein product is CASAPDRLDTEAFF.

This chain joins TRBV9 and TRBJ1-2, with D possibly matching TRBD1 (5 bases). The V gene's germline CDR1 is SGDLS and CDR2 YYNGEE. The CDR3 spans 15 residues. Trimming cost V 0 bases and J 4 bases, with 13 bases left between them. Written as DNA, the CDR3 is TGTGCCAGCAGCGTAGAGACAGTGGGGTCCTATGGCTACACCTTC. This codes for CASSVETVGSYGYTF.

This clone was observed a single time. The chain recombines TRBV4-1 with TRBJ2-7; 10 positions match TRBD1. The CDR3 consists of 16 residues. V lost 4 bases, J lost 2 bases, and 8 bases stayed unmatched. Germline CDR1 is MGHRA and CDR2 is YSYEKL. The DNA of the CDR3 is TGCGCCAGCAGCCGTACCGCCGGGACAGGGGCCTACGAGCAGTACTTC. Encoded protein: CASSRTAGTGAYEQYF.

The chain links TRBV2 to TRBJ2-4, with unresolved D. The germline V gene has CDR1 SNHLY and CDR2 FYNNEI. The CDR3 is 15 residues long. Trimming left V 4 bases short and J 1 base short, with 11 bases between. In nucleotides, the CDR3 is TGTGCCAGCAGTGTAGAACAGCTTGCCAAAAACATTCAGTACTTC. Residues: CASSVEQLAKNIQYF.

The chain links TRBV4-1 to TRBJ2-3; D gene ambiguous. The germline CDR1 and CDR2 sequences are MGHRA and YSYEKL. Trimming removed 0 bases at V and 2 bases at J, with 12 bases between. The CDR3 has 16 amino acids. This chain's CDR3 is CASSQETLRNTDTQYF. The CDR3 bases are TGCGCCAGCAGCCAAGAGACCTTAAGGAACACAGATACGCAGTATTTT.

This rearrangement joins TRBV28 to TRBJ2-5; D is undetermined. The CDR3 extends over 13 amino acids. CDR1 is MDHEN and CDR2 is SYDVKM in the germline V gene. Trimming took 5 bases from V and 4 from J, leaving 11 bases between them. CDR3: CASSGEVRETQYF. CDR3 nucleotide sequence: TGTGCCAGCAGTGGCGAAGTTCGAGAGACCCAGTACTTC.

In this sample, this clone turned up once. V and J are TRBV6-5 and TRBJ2-1; tentative D call: TRBD2 (7 bases). The CDR3 spans 15 residues. Germline V gene sequence: CDR1 MNHEY, CDR2 SVGAGI. V was pared by 6 bases and J by 4 bases, with 16 bases between. Here the CDR3 DNA reads TGTGCCAGCAGCCTTGGGGGCGGGGGATACAATGAGCAGTTCTTC. As protein: CASSLGGGGYNEQFF.

The V gene is TRBV2, the J gene TRBJ1-5; D ambiguous. Germline values: CDR1 SNHLY, CDR2 FYNNEI. V was cut by 6 bases and J by 0 bases, with 9 bases left in between. The CDR3 totals 14 residues. The CDR3 loop is CASSRLNSNQPQHF. The CDR3 nucleotides are TGTGCCAGCAGCAGACTGAATAGCAATCAGCCCCAGCATTTT.